Below, 22 T cell receptor beta chains from the same sample are listed, as sequenced in a study of OX40 agonist ivuxolimab in advanced cancers. This table comes from immunoSEQ multiplex PCR, and its TCRdb copy is limited to in-frame clones, with some not included. The table has about 64,000 clones, 70% to 90% seen once; the top ten hold roughly 1.3%. The sample was CD4+ or CD8+ T cells sorted from blood, taken in a trial of the OX40 agonist ivuxolimab. The receptors were gathered from an adult with an advanced solid tumor such as melanoma, head and neck, liver or kidney cancer.

This chain uses TRBV27 with TRBJ1-6; a weak D match, TRBD1 (5 bases). Germline lookup yields CDR1 MNHEY and CDR2 SMNVEV (reference sequence). The V gene lost 4 bases and the J gene lost 14 bases, with 21 bases spanning the gap. This CDR3 is 15 amino acids long. CDR3 coding DNA: TGTGCCAGCAGTTGGCTCGACAGCGGGCAAGGGGCCCTCCACTTT. As protein: CASSWLDSGQGALHF.

The rearrangement uses TRBV7-8 and TRBJ1-2, with D perhaps TRBD1 (5 bases). The CDR3 is made up of 11 amino acids. The V end lost 1 base, the J end lost 13 bases, and 10 bases lay between the germline ends. Germline V gives CDR1 SGHVS, CDR2 FQNEAQ. The CDR3 DNA sequence: TGTGCCAGCAGCTTAGGAGGGGTTCCCACCTTC. As protein: CASSLGGVPTF. Variable domain in full (rest from reference TRBV7-8 and TRBJ1-2): GAGVSQSPRYKVAKRGQDVALRCDPISGHVSLFWYQQALGQGPEFLTYFQNEAQLDKSGLPSDRFFAERPEGSVSTLKIQRTQQEDSAVYLCASSLGGVPTFGSGTRLTVV.

The chain has TRBV6-4 and TRBJ2-1; TRBD1 agrees at 7 bases. This CDR3 contains 14 residues. V was clipped by 5 bases and J by 6 bases; unmatched bases: 7. Germline V gives CDR1 MRHNA, CDR2 SNTAGT. CDR3 amino acids: CASSRQGSSNEQFF. The CDR3 DNA reads TGTGCCAGCAGTAGACAGGGTAGTAGCAATGAGCAGTTCTTC.

The chain links TRBV19 to TRBJ2-1; no definite D call. The germline V gene has CDR1 LNHDA and CDR2 SQIVND (reference sequence). The V and J ends lost 7 bases and 5 bases respectively, with 12 bases between them. The CDR3 has 13 residues. Here the CDR3 DNA reads TGTGCCAGTAAGTCTAGAATGAACAATGAGCAGTTCTTC. This sequence encodes CASKSRMNNEQFF.

J is TRBJ1-4 and V is TRBV30; D is undetermined. The CDR3 loop spans 13 amino acids. V dropped 5 bases and J dropped 3 bases, with 10 bases sitting between them. Germline CDR1 is GTSNPN and CDR2 is SVGIG (reference sequence). The CDR3 DNA sequence: TGTGCCTGGCGGAGTAGGCCTAATGAAAAACTGTTTTTT. Translated: CAWRSRPNEKLFF. The whole variable domain, remainder taken from reference TRBV30 and TRBJ1-4, is SQTIHQWPATLVQPVGSPLSLECTVEGTSNPNLYWYRQAAGRGLQLLFYSVGIGQISSEVPQNLSASRPQDRQFILSSKKLLLSDSGFYLCAWRSRPNEKLFFGSGTQLSVL.

The chain recombines TRBV10-1 with TRBJ2-4, with TRBD2 matching 11 bases. The trim removed 2 bases at V and 7 bases at J, leaving 1 base unmatched. This CDR3 is built from 14 residues. From germline, CDR1 is WNHNN and CDR2 SYGVQD (reference sequence). CDR3 loop: CASSETSGSNIQYF. Here the CDR3 DNA reads TGCGCCAGCAGTGAGACTAGCGGGAGTAACATTCAGTACTTC.

The chain uses TRBV6-6 and TRBJ1-5, with D unresolved. The CDR3 is made up of 14 amino acids. V lost 5 bases and J lost 2, with 10 bases in between. Germline CDR1 is MNHNY and CDR2 is SVGAGI (reference sequence). DNA for the CDR3: TGTGCCAGCAGTAACAGACGGGGCAATCAGCCCCAGCATTTT. Translating gives CASSNRRGNQPQHF.

The V gene is TRBV28, the J gene TRBJ1-5; TRBD1 might be the D (6 bases). Germline values: CDR1 MDHEN, CDR2 SYDVKM. The CDR3 sequence is 15 residues long. Trimming removed 5 bases at V and 7 bases at J, with 18 bases between. The CDR3 bases are TGTGCCAGCAGTCTAGGGGGTTCGGAGGGGCAGCCCCAGCATTTT. The encoded protein is CASSLGGSEGQPQHF.

The chain couples TRBV7-9 to TRBJ2-7; D unclear. The CDR3 is 12 residues long. V lost 0 bases and J 3 bases, leaving 3 bases between the germline ends. Germline V gene sequence: CDR1 SEHNR, CDR2 FQNEAQ (reference sequence). The CDR3 nucleotides read TGTGCCAGCAGCTTAGCCTTCTACGAGCAGTACTTC. Protein product: CASSLAFYEQYF.

The chain uses TRBV5-6 and TRBJ2-5, with 11 bases identical to TRBD2. The CDR3 runs to 16 residues. V gave up 2 bases and J gave up 5 bases; unmatched junction bases: 8. Germline V CDR1 and CDR2: SGHDT, YYEEEE. The CDR3 coding sequence is TGTGCCAGCAGCTTAAGTAGCGGGAGGGCATGGGAGACCCAGTACTTC. It specifies CASSLSSGRAWETQYF.

This chain uses TRBV6-1 with TRBJ2-7, with 7 nucleotides matching TRBD1. V lost 5 bases to trimming and J lost 1 base; unmatched junction nucleotides: 8. CDR3 size: 15 residues. Germline V CDR1 and CDR2: MNHNS, SASEGT. This chain's CDR3 is CASSSSRQGSYEQYF. DNA for the CDR3: TGTGCCAGCAGTTCGAGTCGACAGGGATCCTACGAGCAGTACTTC.

CDR3 sequence reads: CARRGAGELFF. Here the CDR3 DNA reads TGCGCCAGGCGGGGGGCCGGGGAGCTGTTTTTT. The chain couples TRBV5-1 to TRBJ2-2, with 8 bases matching TRBD2. J gave up 6 bases and V 8 bases, and 0 bases lay outside the gene matches. This CDR3 has 11 amino acids. Germline CDR1 SGHRS, CDR2 YFSETQ.

This chain links TRBV7-2 with TRBJ1-1; no definite D call. Germline CDR1 SGHTA, CDR2 FQGNSA. The CDR3 is 12 residues long. V lost 7 bases and J lost 5, with 11 bases in between. In nucleotides, the CDR3 is TGTGCCAGCACCCCCCCGGGGACTGAAGCTTTCTTT. Translation: CASTPPGTEAFF. The full variable domain, in which reference TRBV7-2 and TRBJ1-1 provide the parts outside the CDR3, is GAGVSQSPSNKVTEKGKDVELRCDPISGHTALYWYRQSLGQGLEFLIYFQGNSAPDKSGLPSDRFSAERTGGSVSTLTIQRTQQEDSAVYLCASTPPGTEAFFGQGTRLTVV.

The gene calls are TRBV28 and TRBJ2-7; 7 bases line up with TRBD1. This CDR3 contains 14 residues. The V gene's germline CDR1 is MDHEN and CDR2 SYDVKM. The trim removed 6 bases at V and 2 bases at J, leaving 7 bases unmatched. CDR3 coding DNA: TGTGCCAGCAGCCCGTACAGGGGTCCCTACGAGCAGTACTTC. Protein: CASSPYRGPYEQYF.

The DNA for the CDR3 is TGTGCCAGCAGTGGGACAGGGGGCCGCTACAATGAGCAGTTCTTC. This gives the protein CASSGTGGRYNEQFF. This sequence joins TRBV6-1 and TRBJ2-1; 11 bases are a match to TRBD1. This CDR3 region has 15 residues. J gave up 3 bases and V 4 bases, and 2 bases lay outside the gene matches. CDR1 MNHNS and CDR2 SASEGT come from the germline V gene.

The chain carries TRBV6-6 and TRBJ1-4; no clear D gene. Germline assignment: CDR1 MNHNY and CDR2 SVGAGI (reference sequence). V shed 0 bases and J shed 9 bases, with 11 bases lying between them. The CDR3 contains 14 residues. CDR3 residues: CASSYSLDGQKLFF. In DNA form, the CDR3 reads TGTGCCAGCAGTTACTCTTTGGACGGACAAAAACTGTTTTTT.

This chain connects TRBV6-5 to TRBJ1-4; 10 positions match TRBD1. The CDR3 covers 15 residues. The trim removed 4 bases at V and 7 bases at J, leaving 6 bases unmatched. Per the germline V gene, CDR1 is MNHEY and CDR2 is SVGAGI. The CDR3 is CASSSSRDRGEKLFF. The CDR3 DNA is TGTGCCAGCAGTTCCTCCCGGGACAGGGGTGAAAAACTGTTTTTT.

The count of this clone is one. J is TRBJ1-2 and V is TRBV4-3, with TRBD1 matching 7 bases. Trimming cost V 3 bases and J 4 bases; bases outside gene matches: 11. Germline CDR1 LGHNA, CDR2 YSLEER. The CDR3 is 16 residues long. The CDR3 DNA sequence: TGCGCCAGCAGCCATGCCTATACAGGGGCGGGCTATGGCTACACCTTC. It is translated as CASSHAYTGAGYGYTF.

CDR3: CASSEAPGLAKNIQYF. As DNA, the CDR3 is TGTGCCAGCAGCGAGGCCCCGGGACTAGCCAAAAACATTCAGTACTTC. The V and J genes are TRBV6-6 and TRBJ2-4; TRBD2 is a possible D gene (6 bases). Deletions cut 6 bases from V and 0 bases from J, with 15 bases between. Germline V gene lookup returns CDR1 MNHNY and CDR2 SVGAGI (reference sequence). The CDR3 is 16 residues long.

This chain joins TRBV4-1 and TRBJ2-1, with 11 bases fitting TRBD1. The CDR3 length is 15 residues. Germline V gene sequence: CDR1 MGHRA, CDR2 YSYEKL. Trimming removed 1 base from V and 6 bases from J; junction bases left unmatched: 2. The CDR3 coding sequence is TGCGCCAGCAGCCAAGCCGGGACAGGGGGCAATGAGCAGTTCTTC. Its translation: CASSQAGTGGNEQFF.

The rearrangement joins TRBV5-1 to TRBJ2-7, with 11 positions matching TRBD2. Trimming at V came to 1 base and at J to 4 bases, leaving 1 base not matched to a gene. Germline V CDR1 and CDR2: SGHRS, YFSETQ. The CDR3 is 14 amino acids. The CDR3 sequence is CASSLTSGGYEQYF. In DNA form, the CDR3 reads TGCGCCAGCAGCTTGACTAGCGGGGGTTACGAGCAGTACTTC.

This clone was detected a few times. V usage is TRBV9 and J usage is TRBJ2-2; D unresolved. With 0 bases removed from V and 1 base from J, the gap between germline ends came to 10 bases. The CDR3 extends over 16 amino acids. Germline CDR1 reads SGDLS; CDR2 reads YYNGEE. The CDR3 region has the DNA TGTGCCAGCAGCGTAGTTCCTGGGATGAACACCGGGGAGCTGTTTTTT. This gives the protein CASSVVPGMNTGELFF.